Included here is one T cell receptor beta chain sequence, with context. Its specificity is unknown. Profiled with immunoSEQ multiplex PCR; TCRdb holds only in-frame clones, not every one. This table has approximately 99,000 clones, less than 95% appearing once. The V gene lost 4 bases and the J gene lost 10 bases, with 11 bases spanning the gap. This CDR3 has 12 amino acids. CDR1 is MDHEN and CDR2 is SYDVKM in the germline V gene. This sample was taken from a study of OX40 agonist ivuxolimab in advanced cancers. Study as a whole: The diagnoses of dose-escalation patients were hepatocellular carcinoma, melanoma, renal cell or head and neck cancer. Study conclusions and caveats: The average count of expanded clones was higher among CD8+ T cells than among CD4+. In the 0.1 to 3.0 mg/kg range, CD4+ and CD8+ blood T cells had expanded clonally by week 6.

Blood got drawn at baseline, again on cycle 4 day 1, and then on cycle 7 day 1. The starting material was CD4+ or CD8+ T cells sorted from blood, obtained in a trial of the OX40 agonist ivuxolimab. This receptor was taken from an adult with an advanced solid tumor such as melanoma, head and neck, liver or kidney cancer. The chain combines TRBV28 with TRBJ2-1; D may correspond to TRBD1 or TRBD2 (5 bases each). CDR3 residues: CASSSGRAEQFF. CDR3 DNA: TGTGCCAGCAGTTCGGGACGGGCCGAGCAGTTCTTC.